The 3 T cell receptor beta chains below all came from one sample that was sequenced in a study of T cell repertoires in cytomegalovirus infection. TCRdb passed the reads through MiXCR, listing each CDR3 protein once. The sample has just under 300,000 distinct CDR3 sequences; 9.6% are singletons. Input material: PBMCs. These receptors were collected from a human donor in good health (CMV status not recorded). Some clones in this sample may be carry-over from other donors' samples.

This sequence joins TRBV12-3 or TRBV12-4 and TRBJ1-2; a possible D gene is TRBD1 (5 bases). V lost 3 bases to trimming and J lost 3 bases, with 8 bases between them. CDR3 length equals 13 residues. CDR3 protein: CASSFQGYYGYTF. The CDR3 nucleotides read TGTGCCAGCAGTTTTCAGGGATACTATGGCTACACCTTC.

This clonotype showed up many times. This rearrangement joins TRBV6-1 to TRBJ2-7; tentatively, D is TRBD1 (5 bases). Germline assignment: CDR1 MNHNS and CDR2 SASEGT. The CDR3 consists of 16 residues. The V end lost 4 bases, the J end lost 0 bases, and 16 bases lay between the germline ends. The CDR3 protein is CASSVQGATHSYEQYV. The CDR3 DNA sequence: TGTGCCAGCAGTGTGCAAGGGGCGACCCACTCCTACGAGCAGTACGTC.

Ten or more counts support this clonotype. V and J are TRBV7-9 and TRBJ1-1; D ambiguous. The V end was cut by 8 bases, the J end by 5 bases, with 15 bases between. Per the germline V gene, CDR1 is SEHNR and CDR2 is FQNEAQ (reference sequence). The CDR3 totals 13 residues. CDR3 amino acids: CASEWEEGTEAFF. As DNA, the CDR3 is TGTGCCAGCGAGTGGGAGGAGGGAACTGAAGCTTTCTTT.